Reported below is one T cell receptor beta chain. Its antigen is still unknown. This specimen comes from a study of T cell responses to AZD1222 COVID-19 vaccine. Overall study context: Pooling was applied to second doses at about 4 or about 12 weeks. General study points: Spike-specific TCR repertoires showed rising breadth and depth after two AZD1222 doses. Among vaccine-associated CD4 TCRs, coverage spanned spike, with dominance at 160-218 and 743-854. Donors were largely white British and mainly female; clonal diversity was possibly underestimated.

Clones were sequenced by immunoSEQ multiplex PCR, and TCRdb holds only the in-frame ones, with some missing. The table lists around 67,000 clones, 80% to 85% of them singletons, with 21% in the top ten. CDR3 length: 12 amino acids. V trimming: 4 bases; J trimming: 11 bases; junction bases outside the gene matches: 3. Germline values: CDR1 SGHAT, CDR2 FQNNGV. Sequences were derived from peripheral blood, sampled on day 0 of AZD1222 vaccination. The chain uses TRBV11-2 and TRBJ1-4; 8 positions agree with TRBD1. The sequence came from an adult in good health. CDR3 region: CASSSDRVKLFF. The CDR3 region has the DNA TGTGCCAGCAGCTCGGACAGGGTCAAACTGTTTTTT.